The T cell receptor beta chain described here comes from a study of blood T cell repertoires in COVID-19. Overall study: Acute and convalescent COVID-19 samples came from the United States, Italy and Spain. From T cells, B-cell-depleted T cells, or PBMCs came the material, which was cDNA or gDNA.

The CDR3 has 11 amino acids. The V gene's germline CDR1 is DFQATT and CDR2 SNEGSKA (reference sequence). V lost 5 bases to trimming and J lost 11 bases, with 15 bases between them. A Seattle source enrolled patients during active infection and followed them longitudinally. Per the study methods: It was from reference gene primer amplification that nucleated cell counts were estimated. Assay: immunoSEQ multiplex PCR; the TCRdb copy retains only in-frame clones and omits some. The D gene and trimming were derived from the DNA, and the V and J assignments and clone size from that table. The data contain 250,000 to 300,000 clones, around 90% of them singletons. Only one count was recorded for this clone.

Sequencing was done on a sample of peripheral blood. The source is a woman aged 70-85 years with COVID-19, enrolled during active disease. The chain employs TRBV20-1 and TRBJ1-1, with a weak D call TRBD1 (6 bases). CDR3 in DNA: TGCAGTGCTCCGAGGGACATCCGGGCTTTCTTT. It translates to CSAPRDIRAFF.